Following are 2 T cell receptor beta chains from one sample sequenced in a study of read filtering for tumor transcriptome and immune sequencing. From roughly 0.4 ug of RNA, a library with molecular barcoded alpha/delta and beta/gamma adaptors was made. TCRdb analysed the reads with MiXCR anew, one entry per CDR3 protein. The data hold over 90,000 distinct CDR3 sequences, with 20% to 25% observed a single time. The specimen sequenced was a population of CD138-negative cells sorted from bone marrow. The receptors were gathered from a donor at least 40 years old with multiple myeloma.

Only one count was recorded for this clonotype. V is TRBV2 and J is TRBJ2-7; 7 positions match TRBD1. CDR1 SNHLY and CDR2 FYNNEI come from the germline V gene. The CDR3 has 15 amino acids. V trimming: 4 bases; J trimming: 1 base; junction bases outside the gene matches: 7. The CDR3 sequence is CASSARGTASYEQYF. The CDR3 DNA is TGTGCCAGCAGTGCCCGAGGGACAGCTTCCTACGAGCAGTACTTC.

The chain has TRBV20-1 and TRBJ1-5; D is possibly TRBD1 (6 bases). Between the trimmed V and J ends, which lost 3 bases and 7 bases, there was a span of 10 bases. CDR1 DFQATT and CDR2 SNEGSKA come from the germline V gene (reference sequence). The CDR3 has 12 residues. CDR3: CSASSGDQPQHF. The CDR3 DNA follows: TGCAGTGCTAGCTCAGGGGACCAGCCCCAGCATTTT.